This T cell receptor (beta chain) comes out of a study of shared clonotypes between healthy human individuals. Study-level information: A couple of female and three male donors aged 18 to 49 were enrolled.

Splitting of each subset's genomic DNA was done evenly across several immunoSEQ plates. Assay used: immunoSEQ multiplex PCR; TCRdb lists only in-frame clones, some missing. The table lists about 2,500,000 clones, over 85% of them singletons, with 0.13% to 0.15% in the top ten. Points from the study as a whole: Clonotypes shared by all four donors outscored non-shared clonotypes in generation probability. In this cohort, only blood was sampled, and tissue repertoires likely differ.

Comments on this clone: The target antigen is unknown.

This receptor was taken from a man between 18 and 35 years old in good health. Sample: naive CD4+ T cells sorted from blood. The subset: CD45RA+ positively selected.

The chain's CDR3 is CASSNVSPGPGGRTGELFF. In nucleotides, the CDR3 is TGTGCCAGTAGTAATGTATCCCCAGGCCCGGGGGGCCGCACCGGGGAGCTGTTTTTT. The gene calls are TRBV19 and TRBJ2-2, with a weak D call TRBD2 (7 bases). Between the trimmed V and J ends, which lost 4 bases and 4 bases, there was a span of 25 bases. This CDR3 has 19 residues. Germline V lookup: CDR1 LNHDA, CDR2 SQIVND (reference sequence).